This TCR beta chain emerged from a study of naive and memory T cell subsets. This clonotype has at least ten counts. Its matching antigen is unknown. An oligonucleotide containing a UMI was ligated to the 3' end of TCR cDNA. Input was about 1 to 1,100 ng of DNase-treated total RNA without cell sorting. Study-wide results and limits: This RNA-based method may be sensitive to activation-related transcript changes.

The CDR3 length is 13 residues. Germline V gene sequence: CDR1 LNHDA, CDR2 SQIVND (reference sequence). V lost 0 bases and J lost 3, with 5 bases in between. Four PCR rounds used nested alpha and beta constant region primers plus the SP2 primer. Blood and skin TCR RNA was reverse transcribed with alpha and beta constant primers. TCRdb ran MiXCR on the 5' RACE reads and lists one entry per CDR3 protein. Of tens of thousands of distinct CDR3 sequences in the sample, 7% to 8% were seen once. This sequence joins TRBV19 and TRBJ1-2; D not resolved. The TCR originated in a female donor in good health. The DNA for the CDR3 is TGTGCCAGTAGTATAGATTCGGACTATGGCTACACCTTC. Amino acid sequence: CASSIDSDYGYTF.